Sequencing of this TCR beta chain was carried out in a study of CD8 T cells in ankylosing spondylitis (dated by TCRdb to between 2016 and 2019). Some background on the complete study: T cell receptor beta repertoires were profiled in healthy donors and ankylosing spondylitis patients so that disease-linked TCR variants could be found. Peripheral blood was sampled, and synovial fluid was also collected from ankylosing spondylitis patients. The full study cohort was made up of under 30 ankylosing spondylitis patients and more than 90 healthy donors.

Trimming removed 3 bases from V and 5 bases from J, leaving 11 bases between the germline ends. The CDR3 numbers 13 residues from cysteine through phenylalanine. The retained sequence is limited to the CDR3, 39 bases, with the frame set at the first base. CDR1 SGDLS and CDR2 YYNGEE were looked up in the germline V gene. Findings and caveats that apply to the study as a whole: Significant enrichment of the disease-linked clones was reported in matched synovial fluid samples from ankylosing spondylitis patients. Some of the motif variants had been reported before in the synovial fluid and blood of reactive arthritis patients, a finding that suggests common disease-initiation mechanisms. Blood from ankylosing spondylitis patients appeared to be characterized by a TCR beta motif composed of eight highly homologous amino acid variants. A CD8+ phenotype was shown by the disease-linked clones, which were found at relatively low frequencies in peripheral blood.

Details on this clonotype: Which antigen it targets is not known. Base qualities are not provided; no much larger clone lies one nucleotide away.

The listed sequencing device is Illumina HiSeq 2500. Quantitative 5'-RACE with molecular barcodes was the method used to prepare the TCR beta libraries. Concerning the study's data processing: A new computational method, built on a probabilistic model of VDJ rearrangement, was used to identify disease-linked TCR variants. Starting from the raw public reads, TCRdb applied fastp trimming at Q25, assembled clones with MiXCR and retained in-frame beta chains. Rows with one shared CDR3 protein collapse into an entry with the most common genes and DNA. Here the V and J calls rest on TCRdb's processing, not on the authors' analysis. A total of some 87,000 distinct CDR3 sequences appear in this sample, around 27% of them only once. Of the sample, around 60% falls within the top ten clones.

The chain is encoded by TRBV9 joined to TRBJ1-2; matching of 5 bases hints at TRBD1 as the D gene. The specimen was blood, either unsorted or a sorted T cell fraction (not recorded which). The origin of this receptor is a male donor with ankylosing spondylitis or in good health (not recorded which). The bases read TGTGCCAGCAGCGAAGGGGAAACATATGGCTACACCTTC. Translated, this gives CASSEGETYGYTF.